This T cell receptor beta chain came from a study of blood T cell repertoires in COVID-19. Looking at the study overall: Samples of COVID-19 (acute and convalescent) were obtained from the United States, Italy and Spain. The cDNA or gDNA used as material had been derived from T cells, B-cell-depleted T cells, or PBMCs.

As originally analysed: Reference gene primer amplification yielded estimated nucleated cell counts. Here immunoSEQ multiplex PCR was the method, and the copy in TCRdb shows in-frame clones only, minus some. V and J calls and clone size come straight from that table; D and trimming were deduced from the DNA. This table has around 100,000 clones, more than 80% appearing once. This clone has a handful of counts. The sequenced material came from peripheral blood. The sequence came from a human donor in a cohort sampled during active COVID-19.

CDR3 sequence reads: CASSRMPGGRTEAFF. The CDR3 bases are TGTGCCAGCAGCCGGATGCCGGGGGGGAGAACTGAAGCTTTCTTT. The chain carries TRBV4-2 and TRBJ1-1, with D maybe TRBD1 (5 bases). The CDR3 runs 15 residues. Germline V gene sequence: CDR1 LGHNA, CDR2 YNFKEQ. V gave up 4 bases and J gave up 5 bases, with 17 bases separating them.